The sequence of this TCR beta chain was determined in a study of blood T cell repertoires in COVID-19 (TCRdb year 2020). About the full investigation: Collaborator samples came from the United States, Italy and Spain and covered acute and convalescent phases of COVID-19. A de-identified subject ID, COVID-19 status, age in years and sex were almost always included in the sample metadata. The prospective study material was composed of cDNA or gDNA derived from T cells, B-cell-depleted T cells, or PBMCs. A freely available public database, intended as a resource for researchers studying the immune response to SARS-CoV-2, is where the repertoires were released. Where available, HLA class I and class II types were obtained from metadata supplied by the sample provider rather than from assay-based typing. Subjects who had been exposed to COVID-19, were actively infected with it, or had recovered from it provided the deeply sampled blood TCRbeta repertoires that made up the dataset. The samples were drawn from two sources: the first 160 participants of the ongoing ImmuneRACE study, and 1,200 or so subjects contributed by 6 global collaborators.

The junction carries 12 bases between V and J, which are trimmed by 3 bases and 0 bases respectively. The germline V gene (reference sequence) gives CDR1 as DFQATT and CDR2 as SNEGSKA. The CDR3 holds 15 amino acids from the cysteine to the phenylalanine. Kept here is only the CDR3 DNA, which spans 45 bases and is read in frame from base 1. Participants in the prospective study were aged roughly 18 to 100 years, lived in some 24 United States geographic areas, and enrolled through a virtual design. In the prospective study, cohorts were assigned on the basis of participant-reported clinical history obtained from a screening survey and a study questionnaire. Recovered participants in ImmuneRACE Cohort 3 were defined by two consecutive negative NP/OP PCR tests, clearance by a healthcare professional, or resolution of symptoms. Mobile phlebotomists in the prospective study collected whole blood, serum and a nasopharyngeal or oropharyngeal swab from every participant. Additional blood draws and questionnaires over an approximately two-month period could optionally be provided by prospective study participants. Blood samples from the prospective study were shipped frozen or at room temperature prior to DNA extraction.

Points the paper makes about the study in general: The quantity of clinical and demographic metadata differed by source and by participant and was supplied without curation.

TCRbeta CDR3 regions were amplified from genomic DNA using the immunoSEQ Assay, a bias-controlled multiplex PCR. In the authors' own workflow: The number of nucleated cells in each sample was estimated from the amplification of reference gene primers within the assay. To quantify the absolute abundance of each unique TCRbeta CDR3 rearrangement, sequence reads were collapsed and filtered. Productive Simpson clonality was computed per sample as the square root of Simpson's diversity index over productive rearrangements. Held by TCRdb, this immuneACCESS table contains in-frame sequences only and omits some clones. Under half of the omission traces to an unresolved V gene where checked; the cause of the rest is unknown. Clone size and the V and J calls come from that table; the DNA yielded D and trimming. Within this sample are a few hundred thousand clones, with 88% of them counted one time only. Jointly, the top ten make up around 1.9% of the sample.

Note on this clone: Its antigen target is currently unknown. No per-base quality is available; no much larger clone lies one base away.

This TCR came from a woman aged 40-49 years who had recovered from COVID-19. The chain is encoded by TRBV20-1 joined to TRBJ1-3, with a weak D call of TRBD1 (5 bases match). The sample was PBMCs or T cells enriched from blood (not recorded which). The CDR3 here reads CSASPGLNSGNTIYF. The nucleotides read TGCAGTGCTAGTCCGGGACTCAACTCTGGAAACACCATATATTTT.